One sample yielded the 19 T cell receptor beta chains listed below, sequenced in a study of CD8+CD57+ T cells in acquired aplastic anemia. Investigators profiled TCR beta VDJ and CDR3 from genomic DNA template. TCRdb called the reads again in MiXCR, with one record for every CDR3 protein. The table lists some 68,000 distinct CDR3 sequences, around 50% of them singletons. The sequencing input was sorted CD4+, CD8+, or CD8+CD57+ T cells (not recorded which) from PBMCs. These receptors came from a human donor in good health, serving as a control.

The chain carries TRBV19 and TRBJ1-5; D gene ambiguous. Germline CDR1 and CDR2: LNHDA and SQIVND (reference sequence). Trimming removed 5 bases at V and 0 bases at J, with 5 bases between. The CDR3 has 13 amino acids. The CDR3 protein is CASSGGSNQPQHF. The CDR3 coding sequence is TGTGCCAGTAGTGGTGGTAGCAATCAGCCCCAGCATTTT.

This chain connects TRBV19 to TRBJ1-2, with TRBD1 as a possible D gene (6 bases). V lost 5 bases and J 2 bases, leaving 30 bases between the germline ends. The CDR3 consists of 20 residues. CDR1 is LNHDA and CDR2 is SQIVND in the germline V gene (reference sequence). CDR3 sequence (DNA): TGTGCCAGTAGTCCCTACTTACAGACGGACAGTGATGGCGAAAACTATGGCTACACCTTC. Translating it yields CASSPYLQTDSDGENYGYTF.

This clonotype was seen repeatedly, ten times or more. The junction departs from germline at one end; a sequencing error may be responsible. The chain uses TRBV6-6 and TRBJ1-1; a possible D gene is TRBD1 (6 bases). This CDR3 is built from 15 residues. From germline, CDR1 is MNHNY and CDR2 SVGAGI (reference sequence). This CDR3 is CASRYSGALNTEAFF. CDR3 nucleotides: TGTGCCAGCAGATACTCAGGGGCTCTGAACACTGAAGCTTTCTTT.

The chain has TRBV11-2 and TRBJ1-6, with D uncertain. The CDR3 spans 13 residues. Trimming took 0 bases from V and 9 from J, leaving 6 bases between them. The V gene's germline CDR1 is SGHAT and CDR2 FQNNGV. CDR3 in DNA: TGTGCCAGCAGCTTAGAGAAGGCTTCACCCCTCCACTTT. It codes for CASSLEKASPLHF. The whole variable domain, filled in from reference TRBV11-2 and TRBJ1-6, reads EAGVAQSPRYKIIEKRQSVAFWCNPISGHATLYWYQQILGQGPKLLIQFQNNGVVDDSQLPKDRFSAERLKGVDSTLKIQPAKLEDSAVYLCASSLEKASPLHFGNGTRLTVT.

A few counts support this clonotype. The genes are TRBV25-1 and TRBJ1-2; 9 nucleotides match TRBD1. This CDR3 region has 15 residues. CDR1 MGHDK and CDR2 SYGVNS come from the germline V gene. The junction had 8 bases not matched to a gene; V was cut back by 4 bases and J by 5 bases. CDR3 in amino acids: CASSGGQGYLYGYTF. The CDR3 DNA follows: TGTGCCAGCAGTGGGGGACAGGGTTACCTATATGGCTACACCTTC.

To note about this clonotype: One base away lies a much larger clone, so this may be a sequencing read error. V usage is TRBV30 and J usage is TRBJ2-7; 7 nucleotides match TRBD2. The length of the CDR3 is 14 residues. Germline trimming cut 2 bases from V and 4 bases from J; bases unmatched to any gene: 8. Germline-derived CDR1 and CDR2 are GTSNPN and SVGIG (reference sequence). CDR3 sequence (DNA): TGTGCCTGGAGTTCCCCGGGGGGATCTTACGAGCAGTACTTC. This translates into CAWSSPGGSYEQYF.

The rearrangement joins TRBV12-3 or TRBV12-4 to TRBJ2-5, with 7 bases that match TRBD1. Losses at the gene ends were 5 bases for V and 3 bases for J; bases not matched to a gene: 6. The CDR3 extends over 14 amino acids. CDR3 amino acids: CASSPATGKETQYF. The CDR3 bases are TGTGCCAGCAGTCCCGCGACAGGGAAAGAGACCCAGTACTTC.

V and J are TRBV2 and TRBJ2-7, with TRBD1 matching 10 bases. The V and J ends lost 4 bases and 4 bases, in that order; junction bases with no gene match: 7. The CDR3 is 15 residues long. Germline CDR1 is SNHLY and CDR2 is FYNNEI. CDR3 sequence reads: CASSAKRQGAYEQYF. CDR3 sequence (DNA): TGTGCCAGCAGTGCCAAGAGACAGGGGGCGTACGAGCAGTACTTC. Drawing the rest from reference TRBV2 and TRBJ2-7, the complete variable domain is EPEVTQTPSHQVTQMGQEVILRCVPISNHLYFYWYRQILGQKVEFLVSFYNNEISEKSEIFDDQFSVERPDGSNFTLKIRSTKLEDSAMYFCASSAKRQGAYEQYFGPGTRLTVT.

This clonotype was recorded at least ten times. V usage is TRBV7-9 and J usage is TRBJ1-1; D is unclear. Germline CDR1 SEHNR, CDR2 FQNEAQ (reference sequence). There are 13 residues in the CDR3. V lost 5 bases to trimming and J lost 1 base, with 8 bases between them. The CDR3 DNA reads as TGTGCCAGCAGCCCCTTGGGGAACACTGAAGCTTTCTTT. Its translation is CASSPLGNTEAFF.

The chain couples TRBV4-1 to TRBJ2-5, with a tentative D call TRBD1 (5 bases). Per germline, CDR1 MGHRA and CDR2 YSYEKL. This CDR3 is built from 15 residues. The V and J ends lost 2 bases and 5 bases respectively, with 15 bases between them. The chain's CDR3 is CASSQLAGSGETQYF. Written as DNA, the CDR3 is TGCGCCAGCAGCCAACTCGCAGGGTCCGGGGAGACCCAGTACTTC.

This clonotype occurred many times. The rearrangement joins TRBV12-3 or TRBV12-4 to TRBJ2-1; D not resolved. The length of the CDR3 is 11 residues. Trimming removed 3 bases from V and 7 bases from J, with 4 bases in between. CDR3 protein: CASSFGNEQFF. CDR3 nucleotides: TGTGCCAGCAGTTTCGGAAATGAGCAGTTCTTC.

This clonotype was seen at least ten times. V and J are TRBV7-2 and TRBJ1-2; D unclear. CDR1 and CDR2 from the germline V gene are SGHTA and FQGNSA. The length of the CDR3 is 19 residues. V lost 1 base and J 4 bases, leaving 25 bases between the germline ends. CDR3 in DNA: TGTGCCAGCAGCTTAGGGAATTTCGAACCTGCGGAGATCGGCTATGGCTACACCTTC. This sequence encodes CASSLGNFEPAEIGYGYTF. Combining the CDR3 with reference TRBV7-2 and TRBJ1-2 gives the whole variable domain GAGVSQSPSNKVTEKGKDVELRCDPISGHTALYWYRQSLGQGLEFLIYFQGNSAPDKSGLPSDRFSAERTGGSVSTLTIQRTQQEDSAVYLCASSLGNFEPAEIGYGYTFGSGTRLTVV.

This chain links TRBV7-3 with TRBJ2-7, with TRBD1 matching over 9 bases. Germline assignment: CDR1 SGHTA and CDR2 FQGTGA. The CDR3 totals 14 residues. V lost 5 bases to trimming and J lost 6 bases; unmatched junction nucleotides: 8. The CDR3 nucleotides are TGTGCCAGCAGCCCCGGGACAGGGTTGGGCGAGCAGTACTTC. This gives the protein CASSPGTGLGEQYF.

This clonotype was found many times. The V gene is TRBV6-5, the J gene TRBJ1-1; D might be TRBD1 (5 bases). The CDR3 runs to 15 residues. Germline V gene lookup returns CDR1 MNHEY and CDR2 SVGAGI. The V and J ends lost 0 bases and 2 bases respectively, with 10 bases between them. CDR3 residues: CASSYSPGRNTEAFF. The DNA of the CDR3 is TGTGCCAGCAGTTACTCGCCAGGGCGTAACACTGAAGCTTTCTTT.

The J gene is TRBJ2-7, the V gene TRBV25-1, with D possibly being TRBD1 (6 bases). CDR1 is MGHDK and CDR2 is SYGVNS in the germline V gene. This CDR3 region has 12 residues. V was cut by 4 bases and J by 4 bases, with 8 bases left in between. CDR3 protein: CASSATGYEQYF. The CDR3 bases are TGTGCCAGCAGTGCCACAGGGTACGAGCAGTACTTC.

This clonotype showed up many times. The chain couples TRBV15 to TRBJ2-1; D remains ambiguous. This CDR3 has 13 residues. Trimming shortened V by 6 bases and J by 4 bases, and 10 bases separated the two germline ends. Germline V gives CDR1 LNHNV, CDR2 YYDKDF (reference sequence). The CDR3 loop reads CATRGELYNEQFF. In nucleotides, the CDR3 is TGTGCCACCAGAGGAGAATTATACAATGAGCAGTTCTTC.

The table lists this clonotype with many counts. The chain has TRBV5-1 and TRBJ1-1, with 7 bases that match TRBD1. Germline CDR1 is SGHRS and CDR2 is YFSETQ. Trimming removed 7 bases from V and 0 bases from J; junction bases left unmatched: 9. This CDR3 comprises 15 residues. The CDR3 loop is CASLDGTAMNTEAFF. The DNA of the CDR3 is TGCGCCAGCCTAGACGGGACAGCTATGAACACTGAAGCTTTCTTT.

This chain connects TRBV15 to TRBJ1-2; 12 nucleotides align to TRBD1. V shed 0 bases, J shed 8 bases, and the junction held 4 bases outside the gene matches. The CDR3 runs to 15 residues. CDR1 is LNHNV and CDR2 is YYDKDF in the germline V gene (reference sequence). The CDR3 coding sequence is TGTGCCACCAGCAGAGAGGGACAGGGGGCAGAAGGCTACACCTTC. Amino acids: CATSREGQGAEGYTF.

This clonotype has only one observation. The chain carries TRBV7-6 and TRBJ2-5, with D hard to call. This CDR3 region has 12 residues. V lost 5 bases and J 5 bases, leaving 9 bases between the germline ends. CDR1 is SGHVS and CDR2 is FNYEAQ in the germline V gene. CDR3 residues: CASSPRDETQYF. CDR3 in DNA: TGTGCCAGCAGCCCCCGCGACGAGACCCAGTACTTC.